The 29 T cell receptor beta chains listed next were all sequenced from one sample in a study of cytomegalovirus exposure and HLA in healthy donors. The study ran its PCR with 60 Vbeta and 13 Jbeta primers. TCRdb keeps only in-frame clones here, not all; method: immunoSEQ multiplex PCR. The listing records about 35,000 clones. The specimen was PBMCs. The receptors were gathered from a man aged 40-49 years in good health and CMV-seronegative.

V gene TRBV30 combines with J gene TRBJ1-5; D call uncertain. The CDR3 extends over 13 amino acids. Germline loops: CDR1 GTSNPN, CDR2 SVGIG (reference sequence). V gave up 7 bases and J gave up 3 bases, with 13 bases separating them. DNA for the CDR3: TGTGCCTTCGCTACGAGGGACAATCAGCCCCAGCATTTT. Translating it yields CAFATRDNQPQHF.

The genes are TRBV5-6 and TRBJ2-7; 11 nucleotides match TRBD2. V lost 4 bases to trimming and J lost 3 bases; unmatched junction nucleotides: 9. Looked up from germline, CDR1 is SGHDT and CDR2 is YYEEEE. The CDR3 consists of 16 residues. CDR3 protein: CASSERLAGTGYEQYF. The DNA for the CDR3 is TGTGCCAGCAGCGAAAGACTAGCGGGAACAGGCTACGAGCAGTACTTC.

V usage is TRBV9 and J usage is TRBJ2-5, with TRBD2 matching 7 bases. In germline, CDR1 is SGDLS, CDR2 YYNGEE. The V and J ends lost 5 bases and 4 bases, in that order; junction bases with no gene match: 2. This CDR3 is built from 12 residues. The DNA for the CDR3 is TGTGCCAGCAGTCCGGGGGGAGAGACCCAGTACTTC. Translating gives CASSPGGETQYF.

The rearrangement uses TRBV6-5 and TRBJ2-1; 8 bases are shared with TRBD1. This CDR3 is 15 amino acids long. Germline V gene data show CDR1 as MNHEY and CDR2 as SVGAGI. With V trimmed by 2 bases and J by 6 bases, 6 bases remained unmatched. The CDR3 is CASSYATGDSNEQFF. CDR3 in DNA: TGTGCCAGCAGTTACGCGACAGGGGATAGCAATGAGCAGTTCTTC.

The chain employs TRBV11-2 and TRBJ2-1; 10 bases are shared with TRBD2. This CDR3 comprises 16 residues. Trimming at V came to 3 bases and at J to 6 bases, leaving 8 bases not matched to a gene. Germline V gene lookup returns CDR1 SGHAT and CDR2 FQNNGV. CDR3 DNA: TGTGCCAGCAGCTTCCAGACTAGCGGGCTAGTCAATGAGCAGTTCTTC. It yields the protein CASSFQTSGLVNEQFF.

The rearrangement links TRBV11-3 to TRBJ2-7; a possible D gene is TRBD2 (6 bases). The CDR3 contains 15 residues. Germline V gene data show CDR1 as SGHNT and CDR2 as YENEEA. Between the trimmed V and J ends, which lost 0 bases and 3 bases, there was a span of 12 bases. CDR3 in DNA: TGTGCCAGCAGCTTAGAGGTTAGCGGAAGCTACGAGCAGTACTTC. It translates to CASSLEVSGSYEQYF.

V and J are TRBV18 and TRBJ1-5; tentative D call: TRBD1 (5 bases). The CDR3 length is 15 residues. The V end was cut by 1 base, the J end by 3 bases, with 10 bases between. Germline lookup yields CDR1 KGHSH and CDR2 LQKENI. CDR3 sequence (DNA): TGTGCCAGCTCACCACGAACAGGCTTCAATCAGCCCCAGCATTTT. It specifies CASSPRTGFNQPQHF.

This chain connects TRBV6-5 to TRBJ2-3; D ambiguous. Deletions cut 5 bases from V and 4 bases from J, with 13 bases between. The CDR3 is 14 amino acids. CDR1 and CDR2 (germline): MNHEY, SVGAGI. Here the CDR3 reads CASSDIQFPDTQYF. CDR3 in DNA: TGTGCCAGCAGTGATATACAGTTCCCAGATACGCAGTATTTT.

V is TRBV2 and J is TRBJ1-2, with D possibly matching TRBD1 (6 bases). Deletions cut 5 bases from V and 0 bases from J, with 10 bases between. The CDR3 has 14 amino acids. Germline lookup yields CDR1 SNHLY and CDR2 FYNNEI. CDR3 bases: TGTGCCAGCAGTACCCGACAGGCTAACTATGGCTACACCTTC. Amino acid sequence: CASSTRQANYGYTF. Variable domain in full (rest from reference TRBV2 and TRBJ1-2): EPEVTQTPSHQVTQMGQEVILRCVPISNHLYFYWYRQILGQKVEFLVSFYNNEISEKSEIFDDQFSVERPDGSNFTLKIRSTKLEDSAMYFCASSTRQANYGYTFGSGTRLTVV.

The chain joins TRBV29-1 to TRBJ2-4, with 7 bases that match TRBD1. The CDR3 has 17 amino acids. Germline CDR1 and CDR2: SQVTM and ANQGSEA. Losses at the gene ends were 3 bases for V and 1 base for J; bases not matched to a gene: 12. CDR3: CSVEETGNRLAKNIQYF. In DNA, the CDR3 is TGCAGCGTTGAGGAGACAGGGAATCGTCTCGCCAAAAACATTCAGTACTTC.

The DNA of the CDR3 is TGCGCCAGCCGAACGGTCGGGGGGGTAAGAGGCTACACCTTC. Its translation: CASRTVGGVRGYTF. This sequence joins TRBV5-1 and TRBJ1-2; maybe TRBD1 (5 bases). In germline, CDR1 is SGHRS, CDR2 YFSETQ. V was trimmed by 7 bases and J by 8 bases, leaving 21 bases between them. The CDR3 consists of 14 residues.

The chain couples TRBV6-5 to TRBJ2-7; TRBD2 matches at 9 bases. V lost 0 bases, J lost 2 bases, and 5 bases stayed unmatched. Germline values: CDR1 MNHEY, CDR2 SVGAGI. The CDR3 runs 16 residues. In DNA, the CDR3 is TGTGCCAGCAGTTACTCGAGACTAGCGGTAACCTACGAGCAGTACTTC. Its protein product is CASSYSRLAVTYEQYF.

The V gene is TRBV27, the J gene TRBJ1-5; D gene uncertain. V was shortened by 10 bases and J by 2 bases, with 9 bases between the two germline ends. Germline V gene lookup returns CDR1 MNHEY and CDR2 SMNVEV (reference sequence). The CDR3 has 12 residues. The CDR3 nucleotides read TGTGCCACCCGAGTCGGCAATCAGCCCCAGCATTTT. As protein: CATRVGNQPQHF.

The rearrangement joins TRBV9 to TRBJ2-1; 12 nucleotides line up with TRBD2. The CDR3 sequence is 15 residues long. After removal of 2 bases from V and 4 bases from J, the junction contained 1 base not matched to a gene. Germline V gene data show CDR1 as SGDLS and CDR2 as YYNGEE. The CDR3 DNA sequence: TGTGCCAGCAGCGTGACTAGCGGGGGATACAATGAGCAGTTCTTC. As protein: CASSVTSGGYNEQFF.

The chain couples TRBV6-5 to TRBJ1-3; possible D gene TRBD1, 6 bases. This CDR3 has 15 residues. The V end was cut by 4 bases, the J end by 1 base, with 11 bases between. The germline gives CDR1 MNHEY, CDR2 SVGAGI. CDR3 loop: CASSLLTGSGNTIYF. The CDR3 region has the DNA TGTGCCAGCAGTTTGCTTACAGGGTCTGGAAACACCATATATTTT.

The rearrangement joins TRBV4-1 to TRBJ2-4; D uncertain. The CDR3 loop spans 16 amino acids. CDR1 and CDR2 from the germline V gene are MGHRA and YSYEKL. The germline V and J ends were trimmed by 3 bases and 0 bases, with 12 bases remaining between them. The CDR3 coding sequence is TGCGCCAGCAGCCATCCAATGCGTATAGCCAAAAACATTCAGTACTTC. This gives the protein CASSHPMRIAKNIQYF.

The chain joins TRBV18 to TRBJ1-5; TRBD1 aligns across 7 bases. Germline CDR1 reads KGHSH; CDR2 reads LQKENI. The CDR3 spans 15 residues. Losses at the gene ends were 3 bases for V and 1 base for J; bases not matched to a gene: 3. CDR3 loop: CASSPRTGSNQPQHF. DNA of the CDR3: TGTGCCAGCTCACCGAGGACAGGCAGCAATCAGCCCCAGCATTTT.

Comment on this clone: A junction boundary mismatches the germline segment, possibly from a read error. V usage is TRBV6-4 and J usage is TRBJ2-3; 7 nucleotides agree with TRBD2. This CDR3 spans 15 amino acids. Germline V lookup: CDR1 MRHNA, CDR2 SNTAGT. CDR3 amino acids: CASSDSAGATDKQYF. DNA of the CDR3: TGTGCCAGCAGTGACTCGGCGGGAGCCACAGATAAGCAGTATTTT.

V is TRBV4-1 and J is TRBJ2-1; TRBD2 aligns across 7 bases. This CDR3 spans 15 amino acids. Germline CDR1 reads MGHRA; CDR2 reads YSYEKL. Trimming took 3 bases from V and 3 from J; bases not matched to a gene: 5. CDR3 region: CASSHSTSFYNEQFF. CDR3 DNA sequence: TGCGCCAGCAGCCATTCGACTAGCTTCTACAATGAGCAGTTCTTC.

CDR3 in amino acids: CASSLNRDSIYGYTF. Written as DNA, the CDR3 is TGTGCCAGCAGCTTAAACCGGGACAGCATCTATGGCTACACCTTC. The rearrangement joins TRBV11-2 to TRBJ1-2, with TRBD1 identical over 7 bases. This CDR3 region has 15 residues. From germline, CDR1 is SGHAT and CDR2 FQNNGV. The ends lost 2 bases at V and 4 bases at J; junction bases unmatched: 7.

This chain joins TRBV23-1 and TRBJ2-1; possible D gene TRBD1, 7 bases. TRBV23-1 is designated an ORF whose function remains uncertain. V was trimmed by 6 bases and J by 14 bases, leaving 14 bases between them. There are 11 residues in the CDR3. CDR3 in DNA: TGCGCCAGCAGCCCGGCCAGGGGGGAGTTCTTC. This sequence encodes CASSPARGEFF.

The rearrangement joins TRBV7-2 to TRBJ1-1; D may be TRBD1 (5 bases). The CDR3 is 15 residues long. Germline lookup yields CDR1 SGHTA and CDR2 FQGNSA. V was trimmed by 1 base and J by 6 bases, leaving 15 bases between them. The CDR3 nucleotides read TGTGCCAGCAGCTTAGTTGTAGGAAGGGGCTCTGAAGCTTTCTTT. This sequence encodes CASSLVVGRGSEAFF.

The chain couples TRBV9 to TRBJ2-6; D is unresolved. V was trimmed by 3 bases and J by 0 bases, leaving 4 bases between them. This CDR3 spans 14 amino acids. The V gene's germline CDR1 is SGDLS and CDR2 YYNGEE. The CDR3 DNA sequence: TGTGCCAGCAGCGCTACCTCTGGGGCCAACGTCCTGACTTTC. Encoded protein: CASSATSGANVLTF.

The gene calls are TRBV18 and TRBJ2-7, with D perhaps matching TRBD1 (5 bases). Per the germline V gene, CDR1 is KGHSH and CDR2 is LQKENI. There are 14 residues in the CDR3. V was trimmed by 3 bases and J by 7 bases, leaving 16 bases between them. The CDR3 region is CASSPQKGPGEQYF. CDR3 coding DNA: TGTGCCAGCTCACCTCAGAAGGGGCCAGGTGAGCAGTACTTC.

The V and J genes are TRBV6-5 and TRBJ1-5; no definite D call. Per the germline V gene, CDR1 is MNHEY and CDR2 is SVGAGI. Trimming stripped 6 bases from V and 2 bases from J, with 8 bases between. The CDR3 is 13 amino acids. The CDR3 here is CASRAGGNQPQHF. CDR3 nucleotide sequence: TGTGCCAGCAGGGCCGGAGGCAATCAGCCCCAGCATTTT.

The V call is TRBV5-4, the J call TRBJ2-7, with D tentatively TRBD2 (5 bases). The CDR3 is 14 amino acids. V shed 3 bases and J shed 1 base, with 11 bases lying between them. Germline V gene lookup returns CDR1 SGHNT and CDR2 YYREEE (reference sequence). The CDR3 region has the DNA TGTGCCAGCAGCTCGGACTCATTATCCTACGAGCAGTACTTC. Translated, it gives CASSSDSLSYEQYF.

The chain uses TRBV14 and TRBJ2-7; D is unresolved. Germline CDR1 is SGHDN and CDR2 is FVKESK. CDR3 length: 13 residues. With 4 bases removed from V and 3 bases from J, the gap between germline ends came to 10 bases. The CDR3 here is CASSPQEIYEQYF. DNA for the CDR3: TGTGCCAGCAGCCCTCAGGAAATCTACGAGCAGTACTTC.

Regarding this clone: Its ends do not fully match the called genes, so a read error is possible. J is TRBJ1-4 and V is TRBV30; a possible D gene is TRBD1 (5 bases). CDR1 and CDR2 from the germline V gene are GTSNPN and SVGIG (reference sequence). This CDR3 contains 15 residues. This CDR3 reads CAGSVLGGMNEKLFF. For the CDR3, the DNA is TGTGCCGGGAGTGTACTGGGGGGGATGAATGAAAAACTGTTTTTT.

This CDR3 reads CASSIRSGGNEQFF. The CDR3 DNA reads TGTGCCAGTAGTATTCGGAGCGGGGGGAATGAGCAGTTCTTC. This chain connects TRBV19 to TRBJ2-1; TRBD2 aligns across 9 bases. Per the germline V gene, CDR1 is LNHDA and CDR2 is SQIVND (reference sequence). The V segment lost 3 bases and the J segment 7 bases; nucleotides outside the gene matches: 4. The CDR3 length is 14 residues.